This note documents a single T cell receptor beta chain sequence. What antigen it recognizes has not been identified. It has no much larger one-base neighbor in the sample; base qualities were not kept. These data come from a study of blood T cell repertoires in COVID-19 (dated by TCRdb to 2018 to 2020). Regarding the complete study: Samples covering the acute and convalescent phases of COVID-19 were provided by collaborators in the United States, Italy and Spain. The prospective study material was composed of cDNA or gDNA derived from T cells, B-cell-depleted T cells, or PBMCs. The dataset comprised deeply sampled blood TCRbeta repertoires from subjects exposed to, actively infected with, or recovered from COVID-19. The repertoires were released in a freely available public database intended as a resource for research on the immune response to SARS-CoV-2. The samples were drawn from two sources: the first 160 participants of the ongoing ImmuneRACE study, and over 950 subjects contributed by 6 global collaborators. The sample metadata nearly always contained a de-identified subject ID, COVID-19 status, age in years and sex. Where HLA class I and class II types were available, the types were taken from metadata supplied by the sample provider, not from assay-based typing.

Here is what the overall study found, with its caveats: The quantity of clinical and demographic metadata differed by source and by participant and was supplied without curation.

V is cut by 2 bases and J by 2 bases, and the space between the germline ends is 13 bases. Including the terminal cysteine and phenylalanine, the CDR3 comprises 15 residues. Only CDR3 DNA remains: 45 bases, in frame from the first base. CDR1 and CDR2 are drawn from the germline V gene: SGHTA, FQGNSA. Each collaborating institution followed its own protocols to collect whole blood in K2EDTA tubes. For TCRbeta analysis, collaborators shipped samples in one of three forms: frozen whole blood, isolated PBMCs, or DNA extracted from either of those sample types. The immunoSEQ Assay, a bias-controlled multiplex PCR, was used to amplify TCRbeta CDR3 regions from genomic DNA. In the source study's methods: Within the assay, amplification of reference gene primers was used to estimate how many nucleated cells each sample contained. Sequence reads were collapsed and filtered to measure the absolute abundance of every unique TCRbeta CDR3 rearrangement. For each sample, productive Simpson clonality was calculated by taking the square root of Simpson's diversity index across productive rearrangements. The clones in this table, taken by TCRdb from immuneACCESS, are in-frame only. Not every clone is retained; where verified, under half of the shortfall comes from an unresolved V gene, and the cause of the rest is unknown. The V and J calls and clone size come from that table; D and trimming were worked out from the DNA. The sample table shows around 300,000 clones, and 65% to 85% are seen once. The top ten clones comprise 3% of the sample.

The chain is made from TRBV7-2 and TRBJ2-7; the best D guess is TRBD2, with 6 bases matching. The sample taken for sequencing was peripheral blood. The clonotype originates from a man aged 30 to 39 with active or convalescent COVID-19. This receptor has the CDR3 CASSLKSGHTYEQYF. Here is the DNA: TGTGCCAGCAGCTTAAAAAGCGGGCACACCTACGAGCAGTACTTC.